The 12 T cell receptor beta chains given below trace back to one sample, sequenced in a study of cytomegalovirus exposure and HLA in healthy donors. The PCR made use of 60 Vbeta and 13 Jbeta primers. Data came from immunoSEQ multiplex PCR; TCRdb stores just in-frame clones and leaves some out. The sample has fewer than 100,000 clones, under 80% seen once; the top ten hold approximately 2%. Sequenced material: PBMCs. These receptors were obtained from a man aged 35-49 years in good health and CMV-seronegative.

V is TRBV2 and J is TRBJ2-7, with 10 bases aligning to TRBD2. The CDR3 length is 13 residues. Per the germline V gene, CDR1 is SNHLY and CDR2 is FYNNEI. The J segment lost 6 bases and the V segment lost 8 bases, leaving 7 bases of the junction unmatched. CDR3 coding DNA: TGTGCCAGCGTTCTAGCGGGAGCTGGCGAGCAGTACTTC. Protein sequence: CASVLAGAGEQYF.

This rearrangement joins TRBV27 to TRBJ1-1; the match to TRBD1 covers 9 bases. Germline-derived CDR1 and CDR2 are MNHEY and SMNVEV (reference sequence). V shed 6 bases and J 5 bases; nucleotides not matched to a gene: 10. This CDR3 is built from 15 residues. The CDR3 DNA reads TGTGCCAGCAGAGCGGACAGGGGAAGTAGGACTGAAGCTTTCTTT. This codes for CASRADRGSRTEAFF.

The chain is built from TRBV19 and TRBJ2-3; 9 nucleotides agree with TRBD1. There are 14 residues in the CDR3. Trimming cost V 5 bases and J 6 bases; bases outside gene matches: 6. Germline CDR1 is LNHDA and CDR2 is SQIVND (reference sequence). Here the CDR3 reads CASSPGTGTDTQYF. The CDR3 DNA is TGTGCCAGTAGTCCAGGGACAGGGACGGATACGCAGTATTTT. The variable domain in full, completed from reference TRBV19 and TRBJ2-3, reads DGGITQSPKYLFRKEGQNVTLSCEQNLNHDAMYWYRQDPGQGLRLIYYSQIVNDFQKGDIAEGYSVSREKKESFPLTVTSAQKNPTAFYLCASSPGTGTDTQYFGPGTRLTVL.

The chain uses TRBV4-3 and TRBJ2-2, with 7 positions matching TRBD1. The junction had 14 bases not matched to a gene; V was cut back by 5 bases and J by 5 bases. CDR1 and CDR2 (germline): LGHNA, YSLEER. The CDR3 covers 17 residues. The CDR3 reads CASSSKGTGVNTGELFF. CDR3 coding DNA: TGCGCCAGCAGCTCAAAGGGAACAGGGGTGAATACCGGGGAGCTGTTTTTT.

The chain has TRBV9 and TRBJ2-7; 10 bases fit TRBD1. The ends lost 2 bases at V and 5 bases at J; junction bases unmatched: 4. From germline, CDR1 is SGDLS and CDR2 YYNGEE. This CDR3 region has 14 residues. DNA for the CDR3: TGTGCCAGCAGCGTGGGACAGGGGTGGCACGAGCAGTACTTC. It is translated as CASSVGQGWHEQYF.

The rearrangement uses TRBV9 and TRBJ2-7; D unclear. This CDR3 comprises 15 residues. CDR1 and CDR2 from the germline V gene are SGDLS and YYNGEE. The V end was cut by 0 bases, the J end by 0 bases, with 10 bases between. This CDR3 is CASSVVAASSYEQYF. In nucleotides, the CDR3 is TGTGCCAGCAGCGTAGTGGCGGCGAGCTCCTACGAGCAGTACTTC. Using reference TRBV9 and TRBJ2-7 for the parts outside the CDR3, the full variable domain is DSGVTQTPKHLITATGQRVTLRCSPRSGDLSVYWYQQSLDQGLQFLIQYYNGEERAKGNILERFSAQQFPDLHSELNLSSLELGDSALYFCASSVVAASSYEQYFGPGTRLTVT.

The V and J genes are TRBV7-9 and TRBJ2-5, with 8 bases identical to TRBD2. The CDR3 consists of 17 residues. CDR1 is SEHNR and CDR2 is FQNEAQ in the germline V gene (reference sequence). V lost 0 bases to trimming and J lost 5 bases; unmatched junction nucleotides: 11. The CDR3 sequence: CASSLARLSGVGETQYF. The DNA for the CDR3 is TGTGCCAGCAGCTTAGCCCGGCTTAGCGGGGTGGGTGAGACCCAGTACTTC.

This rearrangement joins TRBV25-1 to TRBJ2-7; the match to TRBD2 covers 11 bases. The germline CDR1 and CDR2 sequences are MGHDK and SYGVNS. CDR3 length: 16 residues. J was trimmed by 4 bases and V by 5 bases; bases with no gene match: 10. Here the CDR3 reads CASSLSHSGRVYEQYF. The CDR3 coding sequence is TGTGCCAGCAGTCTCAGCCATAGCGGGAGGGTTTACGAGCAGTACTTC.

V gene TRBV18 combines with J gene TRBJ1-4; possible D gene TRBD1, 6 bases. The CDR3 consists of 14 residues. Trimming stripped 4 bases from V and 2 bases from J, with 8 bases between. Germline CDR1 and CDR2: KGHSH and LQKENI. The CDR3 DNA reads TGTGCCAGCTCACTAAGGGGGACTAATGAAAAACTGTTTTTT. Translated: CASSLRGTNEKLFF.

This clone has only one observation. The chain links TRBV6-5 to TRBJ2-7, with 9 positions matching TRBD1. Per germline, CDR1 MNHEY and CDR2 SVGAGI. Losses at the gene ends were 7 bases for V and 5 bases for J; bases not matched to a gene: 3. The CDR3 has 12 residues. Here the CDR3 reads CASKGQGHEQYF. In nucleotides, the CDR3 is TGTGCCAGCAAGGGACAGGGCCACGAGCAGTACTTC.

Concerning this clone itself: Additional DNA sequences in this sample encode the identical CDR3. The V and J genes are TRBV5-1 and TRBJ1-3, with no clear D. CDR3 length: 14 amino acids. The V gene's germline CDR1 is SGHRS and CDR2 YFSETQ. V was trimmed by 4 bases and J by 0 bases, leaving 8 bases between them. The CDR3 region is CASSKASSGNTIYF. CDR3 nucleotides: TGCGCCAGCAGCAAAGCCTCCTCTGGAAACACCATATATTTT.

V usage is TRBV5-6 and J usage is TRBJ2-7, with 13 bases fitting TRBD2. Per germline, CDR1 SGHDT and CDR2 YYEEEE. The length of the CDR3 is 16 residues. J was trimmed by 2 bases and V by 4 bases; bases with no gene match: 6. The CDR3 reads CASSGGLAGWTYEQYF. The DNA of the CDR3 is TGTGCCAGCAGCGGGGGACTAGCGGGATGGACCTACGAGCAGTACTTC. Based on the CDR3 plus reference TRBV5-6 and TRBJ2-7, the full variable domain is DAGVTQSPTHLIKTRGQQVTLRCSPKSGHDTVSWYQQALGQGPQFIFQYYEEEERQRGNFPDRFSGHQFPNYSSELNVNALLLGDSALYLCASSGGLAGWTYEQYFGPGTRLTVT.